The clone carrying this T cell receptor (beta chain) has only a few counts. This sample was included in a study of blood T cells in healthy people across ages. It was with a sample-barcoded 5' primer and a J-beta primer mix that a second PCR of roughly 7 to 12 cycles was run. Template switching added a 12-random-nucleotide identifier to every cDNA molecule. A minimum of 2.5 million CDR3-containing paired-end reads was obtained for each sample. TCRdb re-called the 5' RACE reads with MiXCR, one entry per CDR3 protein. The repertoire includes roughly 830,000 distinct CDR3 sequences, 60% to 80% of them detected once, and around 30% sits in the top ten. The origin of this receptor is a man aged 25-40 years in good health. The sequenced material came from blood.

CDR3 protein: CSTAGPDTQYF. CDR3 DNA sequence: TGCAGCACCGCGGGTCCAGATACGCAGTATTTT. The V call is TRBV29-1, the J call TRBJ2-3, with D tentatively TRBD2 (5 bases). The germline V gene encodes CDR1 SQVTM and CDR2 ANQGSEA. With 8 bases removed from V and 4 bases from J, the gap between germline ends came to 10 bases. CDR3 size: 11 residues.